These 29 T cell receptor beta chains were sequenced from one sample in a study of T cells after yellow fever vaccination. TCRdb used MiXCR to reprocess the 5' RACE reads, holding one entry per CDR3 protein. The table records 300,000 to 450,000 distinct CDR3 sequences, under 7.5% of them present only once. The specimen comprised PBMCs, sampled 5 days after the yellow fever booster vaccination. The source is a man aged 30 to 39 who received the YFV17D yellow fever vaccine.

The chain employs TRBV5-1 and TRBJ1-2; 7 bases fit TRBD1. V gave up 3 bases and J gave up 11 bases; unmatched junction bases: 16. This CDR3 region has 15 residues. CDR1 SGHRS and CDR2 YFSETQ come from the germline V gene. DNA for the CDR3: TGCGCCAGCAGCTCACTTAGACAGGGTGAAGGGCTTTACACCTTC. Its protein is CASSSLRQGEGLYTF.

This clonotype was counted only a few times. This chain links TRBV20-1 with TRBJ2-7; weak D call: TRBD1 (6 bases). V lost 0 bases to trimming and J lost 0 bases, with 24 bases between them. The CDR3 has 19 residues. The germline V gene encodes CDR1 DFQATT and CDR2 SNEGSKA (reference sequence). The CDR3 DNA reads TGCAGTGCTAGAGATAGGGGCTCGTACAGGGTACTAAGCTCCTACGAGCAGTACTTC. Residues: CSARDRGSYRVLSSYEQYF.

In its sample, this clonotype was seen many times. The chain is built from TRBV20-1 and TRBJ2-1, with 11 positions matching TRBD2. CDR1 and CDR2 from the germline V gene are DFQATT and SNEGSKA (reference sequence). The CDR3 totals 14 residues. After removal of 5 bases from V and 6 bases from J, the junction contained 6 bases not matched to a gene. The CDR3 DNA reads as TGCAGTGCTCCACTAGCGGGAGCTGGCAATGAGCAGTTCTTC. This translates into CSAPLAGAGNEQFF.

This clonotype has a handful of counts. CDR3 sequence (DNA): TGTGCCAGCAGTTACCCGGGACACCTCAAAGGGGAGCAGTACTTC. This sequence encodes CASSYPGHLKGEQYF. The V gene is TRBV6-2 or TRBV6-3, the J gene TRBJ2-7, with D perhaps matching TRBD1 (6 bases). This CDR3 is built from 15 residues. From germline, CDR1 is MNHEY and CDR2 SVGEGT. Trimming removed 2 bases at V and 7 bases at J, with 18 bases between.

This clonotype turned up a few times. The CDR3 here is CASSQDIGRATNEKLFF. In nucleotides, the CDR3 is TGCGCCAGCAGCCAAGATATAGGGCGAGCAACTAATGAAAAACTGTTTTTT. The chain uses TRBV4-1 and TRBJ1-4; D gene uncertain. CDR1 MGHRA and CDR2 YSYEKL come from the germline V gene. The CDR3 is 17 amino acids. The V and J ends lost 0 bases and 0 bases respectively, with 11 bases between them.

This clonotype was seen repeatedly, ten times or more. The chain joins TRBV18 to TRBJ2-1; unclear D gene. The CDR3 contains 16 residues. The V gene lost 3 bases and the J gene lost 0 bases, with 12 bases spanning the gap. Germline CDR1 KGHSH, CDR2 LQKENI. The CDR3 coding sequence is TGTGCCAGCTCACCTGATAGGCTCCGCTCCTACAATGAGCAGTTCTTC. Protein product: CASSPDRLRSYNEQFF.

This clonotype was detected ten times or more. The V gene is TRBV20-1, the J gene TRBJ2-7; 9 positions match TRBD1. V lost 6 bases and J lost 1; bases outside the gene matches: 7. From germline, CDR1 is DFQATT and CDR2 SNEGSKA (reference sequence). CDR3 size: 14 residues. The CDR3 nucleotides read TGCAGTGCCATTCGTGGGACAGGGTCCTACGAGCAGTACTTC. Its translation is CSAIRGTGSYEQYF.

This clonotype was detected only a few times. The DNA is omitted, as the CDR3 cannot be located on it reliably, and the CDR3 follows TCRdb's listing. CDR3 sequence reads: CASSSSTSREQYF. The gene calls are TRBV6-2 or TRBV6-3 and TRBJ2-7. The germline CDR1 and CDR2 sequences are MNHEY and SVGEGT. The CDR3 totals 13 residues, both ends included.

V is TRBV18 and J is TRBJ2-7; possible D gene TRBD2, 6 bases. Germline V lookup: CDR1 KGHSH, CDR2 LQKENI. This CDR3 has 13 residues. The ends were cut back, 2 bases at V and 6 bases at J, with 11 bases in the middle. The CDR3 loop is CASSPNGSGEQYF. The DNA of the CDR3 is TGTGCCAGCTCACCAAACGGGAGTGGCGAGCAGTACTTC. Full variable domain (outside the CDR3, taken from reference TRBV18 and TRBJ2-7): NAGVMQNPRHLVRRRGQEARLRCSPMKGHSHVYWYRQLPEEGLKFMVYLQKENIIDESGMPKERFSAEFPKEGPSILRIQQVVRGDSAAYFCASSPNGSGEQYFGPGTRLTVT.

This clonotype was found many times. The chain combines TRBV7-2 with TRBJ2-7; 12 nucleotides align to TRBD2. The CDR3 loop spans 16 amino acids. The junction had 7 bases not matched to a gene; V was cut back by 4 bases and J by 3 bases. The V gene's germline CDR1 is SGHTA and CDR2 FQGNSA. The CDR3 loop reads CASSSPTSGGYYEQYF. Written as DNA, the CDR3 is TGTGCCAGCAGCTCCCCGACTAGCGGGGGTTACTACGAGCAGTACTTC.

Ten or more counts support this clonotype. The gene calls are TRBV12-3 or TRBV12-4 and TRBJ2-7, with 7 bases fitting TRBD1. This CDR3 comprises 15 residues. V trimming: 6 bases; J trimming: 5 bases; junction bases outside the gene matches: 13. The CDR3 nucleotides are TGTGCCAGCAGAACCACGACAGGGAATCCCGACGAGCAGTACTTC. Translated, it gives CASRTTTGNPDEQYF.

This clonotype was picked up a small number of times. The genes are TRBV20-1 and TRBJ1-5; 9 nucleotides align to TRBD1. Germline V lookup: CDR1 DFQATT, CDR2 SNEGSKA (reference sequence). This CDR3 comprises 15 residues. The trim removed 2 bases at V and 7 bases at J, leaving 9 bases unmatched. This CDR3 reads CSARTQDRGRQPQHF. The CDR3 coding sequence is TGCAGTGCTAGAACCCAGGACAGGGGTCGACAGCCCCAGCATTTT.

This clonotype was detected a few times. CDR3 sequence reads: CASSPALRTTDEQFF. CDR3 in DNA: TGCGCCAGCAGCCCCGCATTGCGGACTACCGATGAGCAGTTCTTC. This chain joins TRBV5-1 and TRBJ2-1, with a tentative D call TRBD2 (6 bases). From germline, CDR1 is SGHRS and CDR2 YFSETQ. Trimming stripped 4 bases from V and 8 bases from J, with 19 bases between. The length of the CDR3 is 15 residues.

This clonotype was observed at least ten times. The chain combines TRBV7-2 with TRBJ1-2; D call uncertain. The CDR3 is 14 residues long. V was shortened by 4 bases and J by 3 bases, with 12 bases between the two germline ends. Germline CDR1 is SGHTA and CDR2 is FQGNSA. This CDR3 reads CASSWNLVDYGYTF. Written as DNA, the CDR3 is TGTGCCAGCAGCTGGAATCTAGTAGACTATGGCTACACCTTC.

This clonotype was seen at least ten times. The chain joins TRBV29-1 to TRBJ2-1; no definite D call. Trimming took off 1 base at V and 2 bases at J, with 12 bases between the two ends. Germline CDR1 and CDR2: SQVTM and ANQGSEA. There are 15 residues in the CDR3. CDR3 bases: TGCAGCGTTGAAGGGACGGAGTCCCCCTACAATGAGCAGTTCTTC. Translated: CSVEGTESPYNEQFF.

This chain links TRBV10-3 with TRBJ2-7; D tentatively reads TRBD1 or TRBD2 (5 bases each). Trimming shortened V by 9 bases and J by 3 bases, and 18 bases separated the two germline ends. The CDR3 runs to 14 residues. CDR1 and CDR2 from the germline V gene are ENHRY and SYGVKD. CDR3 loop: CAISPGTQDYEQYF. The CDR3 region has the DNA TGTGCCATATCCCCCGGGACGCAAGACTACGAGCAGTACTTC.

As to this clonotype: The junction does not match germline at one end; this may be a read error. The J gene is TRBJ2-7, the V gene TRBV7-2; D ambiguous. Germline V gives CDR1 SGHTA, CDR2 FQGNSA. The length of the CDR3 is 13 residues. The DNA for the CDR3 is TGTGCCAGCAGCACCGGGCCCCCTGTCTTGAGACACTTC. Its protein product is CASSTGPPVLRHF.

The rearrangement links TRBV20-1 to TRBJ1-1; D might be TRBD1 (5 bases). CDR1 and CDR2 (germline): DFQATT, SNEGSKA (reference sequence). The CDR3 is 13 residues long. With 5 bases removed from V and 4 bases from J, the gap between germline ends came to 14 bases. The CDR3 sequence is CSASGAWATEAFF. DNA of the CDR3: TGCAGTGCTTCTGGGGCTTGGGCCACTGAAGCTTTCTTT.

The sample holds many counts of this clonotype. This chain links TRBV9 with TRBJ2-5; D gene ambiguous. The CDR3 has 14 residues. V was shortened by 6 bases and J by 1 base, with 13 bases between the two germline ends. Germline CDR1 is SGDLS and CDR2 is YYNGEE. The CDR3 DNA sequence: TGTGCCAGCAACAGAGGACGGTCCCAAGAGACCCAGTACTTC. As protein: CASNRGRSQETQYF. The full variable domain, with the rest looked up from reference TRBV9 and TRBJ2-5, is DSGVTQTPKHLITATGQRVTLRCSPRSGDLSVYWYQQSLDQGLQFLIQYYNGEERAKGNILERFSAQQFPDLHSELNLSSLELGDSALYFCASNRGRSQETQYFGPGTRLLVL.

This clonotype was picked up many times. The J gene is TRBJ2-7, the V gene TRBV20-1, with 8 bases lining up with TRBD2. Germline V CDR1 and CDR2: DFQATT, SNEGSKA (reference sequence). CDR3 length: 16 residues. The trim removed 6 bases at V and 0 bases at J, leaving 13 bases unmatched. CDR3 loop: CSASNPAGESSYEQYF. The CDR3 bases are TGCAGTGCGAGCAACCCAGCGGGAGAAAGCTCCTACGAGCAGTACTTC.

This clonotype was seen only a few times. This CDR3 reads CASSMRTGGHTEAFF. The CDR3 nucleotides are TGTGCCAGTAGTATGCGGACAGGGGGCCACACTGAAGCTTTCTTT. The rearrangement links TRBV19 to TRBJ1-1, with 11 positions matching TRBD1. Per the germline V gene, CDR1 is LNHDA and CDR2 is SQIVND (reference sequence). Germline trimming cut 3 bases from V and 3 bases from J; bases unmatched to any gene: 3. The CDR3 runs to 15 residues.

The sample holds a few counts of this clonotype. The chain joins TRBV9 to TRBJ2-7; TRBD2 matches 12 bases. In germline, CDR1 is SGDLS, CDR2 YYNGEE. V gave up 1 base and J gave up 2 bases; unmatched junction bases: 16. This CDR3 region has 20 residues. The CDR3 region has the DNA TGTGCCAGCAGCGTACCCTCTATCCGACTAGCGGGAGATAAAACCTACGAGCAGTACTTC. Protein: CASSVPSIRLAGDKTYEQYF.

This rearrangement joins TRBV7-6 to TRBJ2-1, with 12 bases fitting TRBD2. Germline V gene lookup returns CDR1 SGHVS and CDR2 FNYEAQ. This CDR3 region has 18 residues. Trimming took 3 bases from V and 2 from J; bases not matched to a gene: 8. This CDR3 reads CASSFVSSGRAAYNEQFF. The CDR3 DNA is TGTGCCAGCAGCTTTGTGTCTAGCGGGAGGGCGGCCTACAATGAGCAGTTCTTC.

This clonotype has just a few counts. The chain carries TRBV5-1 and TRBJ2-1; possible D gene TRBD1, 6 bases. This CDR3 contains 12 residues. Germline CDR1 SGHRS, CDR2 YFSETQ. V dropped 4 bases and J dropped 7 bases, with 9 bases sitting between them. Here the CDR3 reads CASSKQGNEQFF. CDR3 nucleotide sequence: TGCGCCAGCAGCAAACAGGGTAATGAGCAGTTCTTC.

This chain links TRBV20-1 with TRBJ2-7, with TRBD1 matching 7 bases. The ends lost 3 bases at V and 3 bases at J; junction bases unmatched: 5. This CDR3 contains 13 residues. Per the germline V gene, CDR1 is DFQATT and CDR2 is SNEGSKA (reference sequence). The CDR3 DNA is TGCAGTGCTAGTCGGGACAGTAGCTACGAGCAGTACTTC. This gives the protein CSASRDSSYEQYF.

This clonotype was seen only a few times. The V call is TRBV19, the J call TRBJ2-1, with 8 bases fitting TRBD2. The V gene's germline CDR1 is LNHDA and CDR2 SQIVND (reference sequence). The J segment lost 6 bases and the V segment lost 3 bases, leaving 10 bases of the junction unmatched. The CDR3 has 16 residues. The CDR3 DNA reads TGTGCCAGTAGTATTCTACCACGGGAGGGGGGCAATGAGCAGTTCTTC. Translation gives CASSILPREGGNEQFF. The full variable domain, completed using reference TRBV19 and TRBJ2-1, is DGGITQSPKYLFRKEGQNVTLSCEQNLNHDAMYWYRQDPGQGLRLIYYSQIVNDFQKGDIAEGYSVSREKKESFPLTVTSAQKNPTAFYLCASSILPREGGNEQFFGPGTRLTVL.

This clonotype was detected only a few times. The chain uses TRBV5-4 and TRBJ1-6; the D gene is possibly TRBD1 (5 bases). V was pared by 4 bases and J by 8 bases, with 13 bases between. This CDR3 has 14 residues. Germline V gene sequence: CDR1 SGHNT, CDR2 YYREEE (reference sequence). The CDR3 nucleotides are TGTGCCAGCAGCACTCGGGGGACGGATTCACCCCTCCACTTT. This gives the protein CASSTRGTDSPLHF.

The J gene is TRBJ2-5, the V gene TRBV5-1; D not certain. The CDR3 has 13 amino acids. The V gene lost 5 bases and the J gene lost 2 bases, with 10 bases spanning the gap. Germline values: CDR1 SGHRS, CDR2 YFSETQ. CDR3: CASSVNQQETQYF. Here the CDR3 DNA reads TGCGCCAGCAGTGTCAACCAGCAAGAGACCCAGTACTTC. Based on the CDR3 plus reference TRBV5-1 and TRBJ2-5, the full variable domain is KAGVTQTPRYLIKTRGQQVTLSCSPISGHRSVSWYQQTPGQGLQFLFEYFSETQRNKGNFPGRFSGRQFSNSRSEMNVSTLELGDSALYLCASSVNQQETQYFGPGTRLLVL.

This clonotype was counted ten times or more. This chain links TRBV12-3 or TRBV12-4 with TRBJ2-7; D perhaps matches TRBD2 (5 bases). Trimming left V 1 base short and J 1 base short, with 11 bases between. CDR3 length: 15 amino acids. The CDR3 sequence is CASSLGLPGSYEQYF. As DNA, the CDR3 is TGTGCCAGCAGTTTAGGTCTTCCGGGGTCCTACGAGCAGTACTTC.